The 8 T cell receptor beta chains below were found in one sample sequenced in a study of CD8 T cells in Susac syndrome. RNA totalling about 0.45 to 1 ug underwent reverse transcription with random hexamers. One entry per CDR3 protein, called by TCRdb with MiXCR from the immunoSEQ multiplex PCR reads. The data contain under 85,000 distinct CDR3 sequences, around 94% of them singletons. The sample taken for sequencing was CD8+ T cells from PBMCs. The receptors derive from a human donor with Susac syndrome.

This chain links TRBV7-9 with TRBJ2-1; D may be TRBD2 (6 bases). V lost 5 bases to trimming and J lost 3 bases, with 11 bases between them. Germline CDR1 reads SEHNR; CDR2 reads FQNEAQ (reference sequence). This CDR3 is built from 14 residues. The CDR3 is CASSVLAVYNEQFF. DNA for the CDR3: TGTGCCAGCAGCGTGTTAGCGGTCTACAATGAGCAGTTCTTC.

The chain recombines TRBV29-1 with TRBJ2-7; 10 bases map to TRBD2. J gave up 0 bases and V 5 bases, and 4 bases lay outside the gene matches. This CDR3 has 14 residues. Germline V lookup: CDR1 SQVTM, CDR2 ANQGSEA. CDR3 bases: TGCAGCGTTCTTTCTAGCGGGGGCTCCTACGAGCAGTACTTC. It translates to CSVLSSGGSYEQYF.

The chain is built from TRBV29-1 and TRBJ1-2; 9 bases match TRBD1. With 3 bases clipped from V and 8 bases from J, the junction kept 4 bases outside the gene matches. The germline V gene encodes CDR1 SQVTM and CDR2 ANQGSEA. CDR3 size: 12 residues. The CDR3 sequence is CSVDWTGVGYTF. Written as DNA, the CDR3 is TGCAGCGTTGATTGGACAGGGGTCGGCTACACCTTC. The full variable domain, completed using reference TRBV29-1 and TRBJ1-2, is SAVISQKPSRDICQRGTSLTIQCQVDSQVTMMFWYRQQPGQSLTLIATANQGSEATYESGFVIDKFPISRPNLTFSTLTVSNMSPEDSSIYLCSVDWTGVGYTFGSGTRLTVV.

This clonotype was seen just once. The chain joins TRBV29-1 to TRBJ2-7, with a tentative D call TRBD1 (8 bases). The CDR3 runs 16 residues. Trimming shortened V by 4 bases and J by 5 bases, and 24 bases separated the two germline ends. CDR1 and CDR2 from the germline V gene are SQVTM and ANQGSEA. This CDR3 is CSVGQGAAGVGNEQYF. DNA of the CDR3: TGCAGCGTTGGTCAGGGGGCGGCGGGAGTAGGGAACGAGCAGTACTTC.

The rearrangement links TRBV28 to TRBJ2-5; tentative D call: TRBD1 (5 bases). The CDR3 sequence is 13 residues long. Trimming took off 3 bases at V and 5 bases at J, with 10 bases between the two ends. Germline V gene sequence: CDR1 MDHEN, CDR2 SYDVKM. Here the CDR3 reads CASSFSGPETQYF. CDR3 sequence (DNA): TGTGCCAGCAGTTTCTCAGGGCCCGAGACCCAGTACTTC.

The rearrangement uses TRBV29-1 and TRBJ2-7; TRBD1 agrees at 9 bases. The V gene's germline CDR1 is SQVTM and CDR2 ANQGSEA. The CDR3 spans 13 residues. J was trimmed by 3 bases and V by 8 bases; bases with no gene match: 8. CDR3 nucleotides: TGCAGCATGAGACAGGGGGATCACTACGAGCAGTACTTC. Translation gives CSMRQGDHYEQYF.

The V gene is TRBV19, the J gene TRBJ2-3, with D maybe TRBD2 (6 bases). The CDR3 sequence is 13 residues long. Germline-derived CDR1 and CDR2 are LNHDA and SQIVND (reference sequence). Between the trimmed V and J ends, which lost 6 bases and 4 bases, there was a span of 11 bases. The CDR3 here is CASSGSRPDTQYF. The CDR3 DNA reads as TGTGCCAGTAGCGGGAGCCGCCCAGATACGCAGTATTTT.

The V call is TRBV27, the J call TRBJ2-3; D tentatively fits TRBD1 or TRBD2 (5 bases each). The length of the CDR3 is 14 residues. Germline V gene sequence: CDR1 MNHEY, CDR2 SMNVEV (reference sequence). Trimming removed 7 bases from V and 6 bases from J, with 17 bases in between. CDR3 residues: CASKPGRPVDTQYF. In DNA, the CDR3 is TGTGCCAGCAAACCGGGACGGCCTGTGGATACGCAGTATTTT.